Reported below is one TCR beta chain. The specificity of this receptor is unknown. Sequencing relied on an Illumina HiSeq 2000. The TCR beta cDNA libraries were made using 5'RACE template switching, a step that added both a universal primer site and unique molecular identifiers. cDNA synthesis was primed from the TCR beta constant segment, followed by two successive PCR amplification steps. The study's processing was this. Reads were demultiplexed and grouped by UMI with MIGEC, and clonotypes were assembled and quantified with MiTCR. To exclude erroneous sequences, only TCR cDNA sequences supported by at least two reads were retained. The tcR package was used for downstream repertoire analysis, and clonotypes were matched across fractions by CDR3 nucleotide sequence plus V segment. VDJmatch was used to annotate antigen specificity against VDJdb, with one amino acid substitution in CDR3 permitted. With the reads reprocessed by TCRdb, a single entry stands for each CDR3 protein sequence and no DNA is reported. TCRdb, rather than the study authors, made the V and J calls. The sample table holds around 470,000 distinct CDR3 sequences. The ten largest clones represent 1.4% of the sample.

Reading the germline V gene (reference sequence) gives CDR1 GTSNPN and CDR2 SVGIG. The CDR3 covers 15 residues, taking in both the cysteine and the phenylalanine. There is no recorded DNA. The data originate from a study of T cells expressing NK-cell markers (dated by TCRdb to about 2020). About the study as a whole: Three sorted T-cell subsets (CD3+CD56+NKG2C+, CD3+CD56+NKG2C- and CD3+CD56-NKG2C+) from fewer than 10 donors had their TCR beta-chain repertoires profiled. Among the eight sequenced donors, seven were HCMV-seropositive and one was HCMV-seronegative. All eight donors whose samples were sequenced were randomly selected healthy volunteers, three of them men and five women. Illumina HiSeq 2000/2500, MiSeq or NextSeq was used to sequence libraries as 2 x 150 bp reads. General findings and caveats noted by the study authors: Those dominant clonotypes were again the most abundant among CD3+CD56-NKG2C+ cells in several donors, at roughly 25-60.1%. Whether the expanded NKG2C-expressing T cell clones were specific for HCMV antigens was left unclear. In roughly 6 donors, the dominant CD3+CD56+NKG2C+ clonotypes were found to rank among the top 10 CD8+ clonotypes and to make up about 1.0-7.0% of CD8+ T cells.

HCMV serostatus was determined by detecting HCMV-specific IgG in serum with a commercial ELISA kit. Ficoll density gradient centrifugation was used to isolate peripheral blood mononuclear cells from blood. This TCR came from a woman between 45 and 65 years old in good health. Donor details come from another sample of the same person, matched by shared clones. This chain joins TRBV30 to TRBJ2-1; the D gene TCRdb calls, TRBD2, cannot be checked with no DNA. Sequencing was performed on blood T cells: a sorted CD56 or NKG2C T cell subset, CD4+ or CD8+ T cells, or bulk PBMC T cells (not recorded which). The CDR3 here reads CAWSVSLAGVGEQFF.